This entry concerns a single T cell receptor beta chain. The data are from a study of cytotoxic CD8 clonotypes in ibrutinib-treated CLL. The V end was cut by 0 bases, the J end by 10 bases, with 10 bases between. CDR1 is SGHVS, CDR2 FNYEAQ, per germline. The CDR3 contains 13 residues. Using immunoSEQ multiplex PCR, the repertoire was profiled, and TCRdb retains in-frame clones only, with some absent. Altogether around 14,000 clones are present, more than 60% being singletons, with the ten largest covering about 5.5%. J is TRBJ2-1 and V is TRBV7-6, with unresolved D. This TCR came from a human donor with chronic lymphocytic leukemia. Sequenced material: PBMCs, taken before ibrutinib treatment. CDR3 sequence reads: CASSLAPQGEQFF. CDR3 DNA: TGTGCCAGCAGCTTAGCCCCCCAAGGGGAGCAGTTCTTC.